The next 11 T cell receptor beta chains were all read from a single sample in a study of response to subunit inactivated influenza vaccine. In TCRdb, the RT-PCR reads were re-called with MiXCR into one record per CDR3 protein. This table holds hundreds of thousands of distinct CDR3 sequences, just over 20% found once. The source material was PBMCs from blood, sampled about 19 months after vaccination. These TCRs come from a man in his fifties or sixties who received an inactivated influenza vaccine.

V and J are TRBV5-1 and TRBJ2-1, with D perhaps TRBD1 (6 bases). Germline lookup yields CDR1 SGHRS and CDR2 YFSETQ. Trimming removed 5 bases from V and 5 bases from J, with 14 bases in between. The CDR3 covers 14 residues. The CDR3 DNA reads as TGCGCCAGCAGTTTTAAGGGGGATAACAATGAGCAGTTCTTC. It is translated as CASSFKGDNNEQFF.

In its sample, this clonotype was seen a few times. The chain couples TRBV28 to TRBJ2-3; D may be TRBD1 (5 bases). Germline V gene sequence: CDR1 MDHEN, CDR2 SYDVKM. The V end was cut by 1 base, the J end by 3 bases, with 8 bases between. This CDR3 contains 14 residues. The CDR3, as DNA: TGTGCCAGCAGTTTATCCCAGGGAACAGATACGCAGTATTTT. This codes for CASSLSQGTDTQYF.

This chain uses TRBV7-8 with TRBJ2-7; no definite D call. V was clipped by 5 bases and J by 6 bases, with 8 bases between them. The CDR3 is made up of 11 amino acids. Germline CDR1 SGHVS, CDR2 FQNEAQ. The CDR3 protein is CASSKNSEQYF. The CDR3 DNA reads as TGTGCCAGCAGCAAAAACAGCGAGCAGTACTTC.

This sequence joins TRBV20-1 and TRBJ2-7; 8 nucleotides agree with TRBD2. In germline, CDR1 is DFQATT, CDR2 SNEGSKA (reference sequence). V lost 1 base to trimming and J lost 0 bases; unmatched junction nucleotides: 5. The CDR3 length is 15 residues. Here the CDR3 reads CSARGSGGHSYEQYF. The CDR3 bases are TGCAGTGCTAGAGGGAGCGGGGGACACTCCTACGAGCAGTACTTC.

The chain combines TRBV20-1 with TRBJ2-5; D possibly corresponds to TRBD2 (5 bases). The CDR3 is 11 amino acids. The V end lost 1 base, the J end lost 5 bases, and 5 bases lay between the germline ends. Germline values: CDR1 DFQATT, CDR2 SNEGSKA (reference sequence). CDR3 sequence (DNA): TGCAGTGCTAGAGGGGAGGAGACCCAGTACTTC. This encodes CSARGEETQYF.

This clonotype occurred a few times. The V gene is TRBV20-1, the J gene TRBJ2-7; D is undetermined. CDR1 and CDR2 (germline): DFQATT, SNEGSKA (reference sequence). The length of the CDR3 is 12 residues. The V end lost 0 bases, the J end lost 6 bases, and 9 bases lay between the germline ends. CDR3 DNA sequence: TGCAGTGCTAGAGATCCGGGTCTCGAGCAGTACTTC. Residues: CSARDPGLEQYF.

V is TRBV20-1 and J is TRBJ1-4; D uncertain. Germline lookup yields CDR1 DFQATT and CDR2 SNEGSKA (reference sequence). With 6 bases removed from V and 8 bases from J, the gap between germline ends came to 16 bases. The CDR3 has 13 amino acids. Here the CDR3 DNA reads TGCAGTGCCACGGTCAGGACGATGGAAAAACTGTTTTTT. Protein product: CSATVRTMEKLFF.

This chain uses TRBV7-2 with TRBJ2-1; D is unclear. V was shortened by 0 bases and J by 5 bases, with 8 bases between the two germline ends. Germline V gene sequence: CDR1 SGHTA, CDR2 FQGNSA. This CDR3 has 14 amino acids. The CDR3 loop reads CASSLAPSNNEQFF. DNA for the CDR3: TGTGCCAGCAGCTTAGCGCCTTCTAACAATGAGCAGTTCTTC.

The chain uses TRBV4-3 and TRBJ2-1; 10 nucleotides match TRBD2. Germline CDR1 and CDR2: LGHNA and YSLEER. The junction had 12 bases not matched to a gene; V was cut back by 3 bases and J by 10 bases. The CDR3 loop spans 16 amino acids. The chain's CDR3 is CASSQALAGSLLEQFF. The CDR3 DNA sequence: TGCGCCAGCAGCCAGGCACTAGCGGGATCGCTGTTAGAGCAGTTCTTC.

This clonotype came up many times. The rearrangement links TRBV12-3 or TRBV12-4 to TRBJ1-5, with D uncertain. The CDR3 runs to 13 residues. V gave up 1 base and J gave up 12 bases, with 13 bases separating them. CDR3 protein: CASSLGVGTRQHF. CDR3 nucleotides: TGTGCCAGCAGTTTAGGGGTGGGTACGCGCCAGCATTTT.

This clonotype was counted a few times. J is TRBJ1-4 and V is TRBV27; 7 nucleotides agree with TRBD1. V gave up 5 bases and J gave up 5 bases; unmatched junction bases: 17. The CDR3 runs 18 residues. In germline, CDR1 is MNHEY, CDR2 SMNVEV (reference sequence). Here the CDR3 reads CASSRQGAPRYGNEKLFF. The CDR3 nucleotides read TGTGCCAGCAGTCGACAGGGAGCCCCCCGTTACGGGAATGAAAAACTGTTTTTT.